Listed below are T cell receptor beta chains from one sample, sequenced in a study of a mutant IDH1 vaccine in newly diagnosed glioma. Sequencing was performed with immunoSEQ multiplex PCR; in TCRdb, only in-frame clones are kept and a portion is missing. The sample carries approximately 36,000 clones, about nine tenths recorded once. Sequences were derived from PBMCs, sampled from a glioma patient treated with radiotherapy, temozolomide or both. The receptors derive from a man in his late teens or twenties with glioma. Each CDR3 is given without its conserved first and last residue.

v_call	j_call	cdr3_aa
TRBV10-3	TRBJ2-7	AISEDRGHKAYEQY
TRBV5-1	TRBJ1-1	ASSLGGLGVSEAF
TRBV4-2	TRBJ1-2	ASSQDAGGDYGYT
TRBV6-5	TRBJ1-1	ASSALQGGTEAF
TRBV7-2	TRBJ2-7	ASSLTGSHEQY
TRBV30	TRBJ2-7	AWSVGGQGYEQY
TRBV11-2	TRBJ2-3	ASGGMGQGTDTQY
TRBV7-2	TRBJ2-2	ASGGGLAITGELF
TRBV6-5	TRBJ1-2	ASSLFQGPPNYGYT
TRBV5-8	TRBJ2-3	ASSLGSGSTDTQY
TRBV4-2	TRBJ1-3	ASSPGNTIY
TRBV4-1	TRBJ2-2	ASSQGITGELF
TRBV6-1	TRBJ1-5	AISGQGDHQPQH
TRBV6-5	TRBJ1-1	ASSYSMLHNTEAF
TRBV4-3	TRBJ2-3	ASSQEGVAGADTQY
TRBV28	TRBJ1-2	ASRYPGTPNYGYT
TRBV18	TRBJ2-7	ASSPPGLVGEQY
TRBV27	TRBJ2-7	ASSLGPGSTYEQY
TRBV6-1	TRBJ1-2	ASSHGDIPNYGYT
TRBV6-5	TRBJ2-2	ASSYRGGSTGELF
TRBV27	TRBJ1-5	ASSLSYSNQPQH
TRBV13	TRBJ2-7	ASSNARLAPYEQY
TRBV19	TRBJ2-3	ASSEGGKGDTQY
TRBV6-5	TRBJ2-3	ASSYSMGLSTQY
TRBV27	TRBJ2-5	ASRFRDRAQETQY
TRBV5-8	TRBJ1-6	AGSKGQGSSPLH
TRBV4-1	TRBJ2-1	ASSHYNEQF
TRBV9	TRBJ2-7	ASSVAAGESYEQY
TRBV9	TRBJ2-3	ASSPSPLSTDTQY
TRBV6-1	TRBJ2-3	ATHRGWDTDTQY
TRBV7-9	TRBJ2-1	ASTLGSYNEQF
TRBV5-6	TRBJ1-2	ASSPNSGTGIRGYT
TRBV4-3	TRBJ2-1	ASSQDQTGSYNEQF
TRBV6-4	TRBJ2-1	ASSDSGSNYNEQF
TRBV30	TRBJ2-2	AWSLNRVSGELF
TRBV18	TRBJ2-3	ASSLRQGPDTQY
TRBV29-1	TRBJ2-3	SVAQGGREDTQY
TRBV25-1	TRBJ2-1	ASSEFNRGRVRNEQF
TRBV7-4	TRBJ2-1	ASSLGPSGRAQDNEQF
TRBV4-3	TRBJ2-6	ASSQETPSGANVLT
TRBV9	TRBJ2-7	ASSQGMTGEQY
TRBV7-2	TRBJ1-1	ASSSSLNTEAF
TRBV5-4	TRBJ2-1	ASTVGLAGSDEQF
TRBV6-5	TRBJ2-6	ASSYNRDVGANVLT
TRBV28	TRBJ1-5	ASRSGRSQPQH
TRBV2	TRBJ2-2	ASRRAGGDTGELF
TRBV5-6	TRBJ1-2	ASTWGENYGYT
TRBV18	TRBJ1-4	ASSTGAAQLF
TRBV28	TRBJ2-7	ASSNYPFWY
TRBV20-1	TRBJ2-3	SARWRDTQY
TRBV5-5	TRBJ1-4	ASSFRQGGTEKLF
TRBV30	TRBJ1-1	AWVRRGLVTEAF
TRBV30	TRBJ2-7	AWTLGGGEIYEQY
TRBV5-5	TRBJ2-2	ASSWGLGGGELF
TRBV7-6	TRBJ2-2	ASSLGLASGKSGELF
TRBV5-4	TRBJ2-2	ASRGPGELF
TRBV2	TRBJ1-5	ASSPLSQNQPQH
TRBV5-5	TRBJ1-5	ASSLAGFGNQPQH
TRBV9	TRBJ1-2	ASYGGDGYT
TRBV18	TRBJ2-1	ASSPPGQVDNEQF